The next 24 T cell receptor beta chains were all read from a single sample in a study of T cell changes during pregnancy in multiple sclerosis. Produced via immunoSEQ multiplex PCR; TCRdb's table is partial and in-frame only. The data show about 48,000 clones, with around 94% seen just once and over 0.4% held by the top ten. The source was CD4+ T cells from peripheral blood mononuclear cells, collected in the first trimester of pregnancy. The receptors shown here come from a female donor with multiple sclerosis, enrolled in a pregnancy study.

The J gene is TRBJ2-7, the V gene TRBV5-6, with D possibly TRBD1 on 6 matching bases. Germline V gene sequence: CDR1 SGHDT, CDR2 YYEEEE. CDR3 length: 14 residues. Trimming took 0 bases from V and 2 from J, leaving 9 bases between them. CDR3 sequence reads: CASSLAGQTYEQYF. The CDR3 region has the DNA TGTGCCAGCAGCTTGGCTGGACAGACCTACGAGCAGTACTTC. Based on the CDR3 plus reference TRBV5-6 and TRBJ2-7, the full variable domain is DAGVTQSPTHLIKTRGQQVTLRCSPKSGHDTVSWYQQALGQGPQFIFQYYEEEERQRGNFPDRFSGHQFPNYSSELNVNALLLGDSALYLCASSLAGQTYEQYFGPGTRLTVT.

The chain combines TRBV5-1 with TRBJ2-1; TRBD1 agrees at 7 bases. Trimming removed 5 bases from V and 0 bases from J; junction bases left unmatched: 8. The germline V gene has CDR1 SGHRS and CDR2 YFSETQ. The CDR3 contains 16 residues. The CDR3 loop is CASSPRGSGSYNEQFF. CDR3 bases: TGCGCCAGCAGTCCCAGGGGGAGTGGCTCCTACAATGAGCAGTTCTTC. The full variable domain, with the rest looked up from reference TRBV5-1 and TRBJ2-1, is KAGVTQTPRYLIKTRGQQVTLSCSPISGHRSVSWYQQTPGQGLQFLFEYFSETQRNKGNFPGRFSGRQFSNSRSEMNVSTLELGDSALYLCASSPRGSGSYNEQFFGPGTRLTVL.

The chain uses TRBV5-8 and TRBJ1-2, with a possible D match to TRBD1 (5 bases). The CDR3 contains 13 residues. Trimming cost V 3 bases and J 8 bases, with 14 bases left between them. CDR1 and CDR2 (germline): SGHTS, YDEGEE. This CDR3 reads CASSYPQGGGYTF. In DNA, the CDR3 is TGTGCCAGCAGCTACCCCCAGGGAGGAGGCTACACCTTC.

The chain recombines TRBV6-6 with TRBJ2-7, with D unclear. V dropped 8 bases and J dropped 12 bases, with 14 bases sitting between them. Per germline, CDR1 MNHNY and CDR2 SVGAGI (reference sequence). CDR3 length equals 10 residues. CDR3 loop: CASGDHQPYF. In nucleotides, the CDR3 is TGTGCCAGCGGAGACCACCAGCCGTACTTC.

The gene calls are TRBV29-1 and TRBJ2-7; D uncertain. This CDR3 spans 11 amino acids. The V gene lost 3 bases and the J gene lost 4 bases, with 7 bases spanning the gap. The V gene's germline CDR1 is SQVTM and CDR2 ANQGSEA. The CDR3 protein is CSVDTGYEQYF. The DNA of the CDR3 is TGCAGCGTTGATACTGGTTACGAGCAGTACTTC.

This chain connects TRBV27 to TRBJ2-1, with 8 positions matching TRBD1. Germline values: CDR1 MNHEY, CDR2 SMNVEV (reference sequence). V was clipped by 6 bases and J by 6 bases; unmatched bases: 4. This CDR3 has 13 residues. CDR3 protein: CASRRTGPNEQFF. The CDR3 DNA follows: TGTGCCAGCAGAAGGACAGGGCCCAATGAGCAGTTCTTC.

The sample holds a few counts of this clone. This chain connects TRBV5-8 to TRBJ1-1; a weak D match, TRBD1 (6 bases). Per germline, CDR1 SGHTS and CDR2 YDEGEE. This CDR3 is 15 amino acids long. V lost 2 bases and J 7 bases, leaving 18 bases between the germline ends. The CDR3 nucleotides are TGTGCCAGCAGCTTCGCCATGGCAGGGGAAGGTGAAGCTTTCTTT. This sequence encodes CASSFAMAGEGEAFF.

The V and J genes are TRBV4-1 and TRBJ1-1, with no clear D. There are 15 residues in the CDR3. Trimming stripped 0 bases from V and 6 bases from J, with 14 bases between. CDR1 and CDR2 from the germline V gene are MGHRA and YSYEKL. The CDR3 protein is CASSQDPGITAEAFF. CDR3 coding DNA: TGCGCCAGCAGCCAAGATCCGGGTATTACGGCTGAAGCTTTCTTT.

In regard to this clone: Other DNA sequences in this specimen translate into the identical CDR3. The CDR3: CASSVAGGTQETQYF. The CDR3 DNA sequence: TGTGCCAGCAGCGTAGCCGGGGGGACCCAAGAGACCCAGTACTTC. The chain has TRBV9 and TRBJ2-5, with 7 bases fitting TRBD2. Germline V CDR1 and CDR2: SGDLS, YYNGEE. The CDR3 is made up of 15 amino acids. V shed 0 bases and J 1 base; nucleotides not matched to a gene: 3.

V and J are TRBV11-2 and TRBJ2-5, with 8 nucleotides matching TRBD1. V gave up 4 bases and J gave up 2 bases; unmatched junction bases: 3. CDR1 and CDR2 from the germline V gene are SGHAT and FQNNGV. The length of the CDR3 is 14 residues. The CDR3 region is CASSSGTGQETQYF. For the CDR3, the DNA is TGTGCCAGCAGCTCCGGGACAGGACAAGAGACCCAGTACTTC.

CDR3 amino acids: CASSETGGYTF. In nucleotides, the CDR3 is TGTGCCAGCAGTGAGACGGGGGGCTACACCTTC. This chain joins TRBV2 and TRBJ1-2; no clear D gene. Germline lookup yields CDR1 SNHLY and CDR2 FYNNEI. Trimming took off 3 bases at V and 8 bases at J, with 7 bases between the two ends. The CDR3 extends over 11 amino acids.

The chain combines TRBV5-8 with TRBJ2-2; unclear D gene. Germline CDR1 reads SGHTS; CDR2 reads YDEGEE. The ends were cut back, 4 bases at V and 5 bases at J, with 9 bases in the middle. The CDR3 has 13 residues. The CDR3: CASSPLMTGELFF. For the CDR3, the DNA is TGTGCCAGCAGCCCGTTAATGACCGGGGAGCTGTTTTTT.

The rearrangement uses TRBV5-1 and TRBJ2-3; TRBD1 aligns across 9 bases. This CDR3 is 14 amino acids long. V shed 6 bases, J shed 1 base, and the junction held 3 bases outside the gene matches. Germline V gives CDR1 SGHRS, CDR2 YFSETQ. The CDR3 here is CASNRDRGTDTQYF. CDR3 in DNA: TGCGCCAGCAACCGGGACAGGGGCACAGATACGCAGTATTTT.

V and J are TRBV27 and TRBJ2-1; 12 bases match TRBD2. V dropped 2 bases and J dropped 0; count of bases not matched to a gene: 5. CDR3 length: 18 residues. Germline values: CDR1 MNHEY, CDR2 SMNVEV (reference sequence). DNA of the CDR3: TGTGCCAGCAGTTTACGGCTAGCGGGGGGGAGCTCCTACAATGAGCAGTTCTTC. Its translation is CASSLRLAGGSSYNEQFF.

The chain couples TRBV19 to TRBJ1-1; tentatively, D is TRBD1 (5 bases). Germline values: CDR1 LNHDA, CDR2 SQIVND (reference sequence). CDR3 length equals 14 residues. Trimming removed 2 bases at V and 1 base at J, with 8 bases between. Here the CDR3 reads CASSISQGNTEAFF. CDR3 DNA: TGTGCCAGTAGTATAAGCCAGGGGAACACTGAAGCTTTCTTT.

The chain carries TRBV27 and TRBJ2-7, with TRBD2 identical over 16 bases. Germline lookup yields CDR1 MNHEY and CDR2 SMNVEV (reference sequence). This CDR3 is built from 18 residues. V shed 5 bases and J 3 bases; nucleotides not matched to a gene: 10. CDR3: CASSPPGLAGGLVYEQYF. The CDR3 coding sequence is TGTGCCAGCAGTCCCCCGGGACTAGCGGGGGGGCTTGTCTACGAGCAGTACTTC.

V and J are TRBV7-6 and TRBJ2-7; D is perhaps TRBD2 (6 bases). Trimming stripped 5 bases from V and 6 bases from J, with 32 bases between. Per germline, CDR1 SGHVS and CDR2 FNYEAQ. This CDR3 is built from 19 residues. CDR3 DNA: TGTGCCAGCAGCCTCCGACCAATCGGGGCGGGGCCCGACCGAGGCGAGCAGTACTTC. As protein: CASSLRPIGAGPDRGEQYF.

The DNA of the CDR3 is TGTGCCAGCAGCTTAATGGGGGGTGCCTTGAATGAGCAGTTCTTC. Its translation: CASSLMGGALNEQFF. This sequence joins TRBV7-9 and TRBJ2-1; TRBD2 might be the D (6 bases). Germline values: CDR1 SEHNR, CDR2 FQNEAQ (reference sequence). This CDR3 comprises 15 residues. Between the trimmed V and J ends, which lost 2 bases and 7 bases, there was a span of 15 bases.

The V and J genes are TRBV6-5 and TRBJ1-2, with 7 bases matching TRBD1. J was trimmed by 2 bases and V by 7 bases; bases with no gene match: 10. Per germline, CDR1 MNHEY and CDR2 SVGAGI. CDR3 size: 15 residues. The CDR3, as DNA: TGTGCCAGCACTATGTACAGGGGAGGAAACTATGGCTACACCTTC. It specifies CASTMYRGGNYGYTF.

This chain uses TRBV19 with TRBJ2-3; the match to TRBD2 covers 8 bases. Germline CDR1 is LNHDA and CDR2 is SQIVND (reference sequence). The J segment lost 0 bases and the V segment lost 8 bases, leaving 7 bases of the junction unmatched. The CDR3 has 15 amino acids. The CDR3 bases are TGTGCCAGTGAAGAAGCGGGGGCGAGCACAGATACGCAGTATTTT. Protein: CASEEAGASTDTQYF.

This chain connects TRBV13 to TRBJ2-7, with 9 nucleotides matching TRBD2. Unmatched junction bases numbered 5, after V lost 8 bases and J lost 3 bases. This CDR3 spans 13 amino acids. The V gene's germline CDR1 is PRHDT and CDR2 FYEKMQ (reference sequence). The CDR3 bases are TGTGCCAGCCGCGGGAGGGGGCTCTACGAGCAGTACTTC. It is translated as CASRGRGLYEQYF.

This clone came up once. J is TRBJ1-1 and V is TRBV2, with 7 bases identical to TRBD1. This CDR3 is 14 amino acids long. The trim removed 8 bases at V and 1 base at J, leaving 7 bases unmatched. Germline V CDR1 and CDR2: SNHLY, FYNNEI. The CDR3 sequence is CASSDRVPNTEAFF. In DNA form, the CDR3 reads TGTGCCAGCTCTGACAGGGTTCCGAACACTGAAGCTTTCTTT. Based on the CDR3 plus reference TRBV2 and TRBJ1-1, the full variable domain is EPEVTQTPSHQVTQMGQEVILRCVPISNHLYFYWYRQILGQKVEFLVSFYNNEISEKSEIFDDQFSVERPDGSNFTLKIRSTKLEDSAMYFCASSDRVPNTEAFFGQGTRLTVV.

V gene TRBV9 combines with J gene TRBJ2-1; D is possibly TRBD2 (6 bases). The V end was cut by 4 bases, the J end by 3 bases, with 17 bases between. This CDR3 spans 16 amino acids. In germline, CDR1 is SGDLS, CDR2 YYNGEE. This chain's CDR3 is CASSSRGTDIYNEQFF. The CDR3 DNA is TGTGCCAGCAGCAGTAGAGGGACTGATATCTACAATGAGCAGTTCTTC.

This CDR3 reads CTSSQPETSFYEQYF. CDR3 nucleotide sequence: TGCACCAGCAGCCAGCCCGAGACTAGCTTCTACGAGCAGTACTTC. The gene calls are TRBV1 and TRBJ2-7; the table names TRBD2, a call not compared with the DNA. TRBV1 is a listed pseudogene. This CDR3 region has 15 residues.